These 23 T cell receptor beta chains share one sample of origin, sequenced in a study of T-cell reconstitution after alpha-beta-depleted transplantation in children (dated by TCRdb to 2016 to 2018). Interpreted using the paper, the treatment or condition label stands for: allogeneic hematopoietic cell transplantation with graft depleted of TCRalphabeta T cells and CD19 B cells. The receptor library was made with PCR. These reads were obtained on an Illumina HiSeq 2500. TCR library preparation used molecular barcoding, with unique molecular identifiers applied to normalize quantification of the TCRbeta repertoire. TCRdb passed the public sequencing reads through fastp at Q25 and MiXCR, retaining productive beta sequences. Rows matching on CDR3 protein sequence are summarized as one entry with the most common DNA and genes. The sample records 400,000 to 550,000 distinct CDR3 sequences, about 11% of which are singletons. Of the sample, just over 2% is held by the ten largest clones.

The specimen was PBMCs, collected before TCRalphabeta/CD19-depleted stem cell transplant. These receptors all come from a child younger than 10 with inherited bone marrow failure, due to receive a stem cell transplant.

V usage is TRBV19 and J usage is TRBJ2-1, with D possibly TRBD1 on 6 matching bases. Germline V lookup: CDR1 LNHDA, CDR2 SQIVND (reference sequence). Trimming pared 4 bases from V and 6 bases from J, leaving 10 bases between. The CDR3 runs 13 residues. CDR3 in DNA: TGTGCCAGTAGTACTCCACAGGGCAATGAGCAGTTCTTC. Protein sequence: CASSTPQGNEQFF.

For this clonotype: This clone may be a read error of a much larger clone one base away. V gene TRBV15 combines with J gene TRBJ2-7; D may correspond to TRBD1 or TRBD2 (5 bases each). The CDR3 consists of 15 residues. The germline V gene has CDR1 LNHNV and CDR2 YYDKDF (reference sequence). The ends were cut back, 0 bases at V and 6 bases at J, with 15 bases in the middle. CDR3 amino acids: CATSRDWGRGTEQYF. CDR3 bases: TGTGCCACCAGCAGAGATTGGGGACGGGGTACCGAGCAGTACTTC. The full variable domain, its missing parts supplied by reference TRBV15 and TRBJ2-7, is DAMVIQNPRYQVTQFGKPVTLSCSQTLNHNVMYWYQQKSSQAPKLLFHYYDKDFNNEADTPDNFQSRRPNTSFCFLDIRSPGLGDTAMYLCATSRDWGRGTEQYFGPGTRLTVT.

This clonotype was counted ten times or more. The chain couples TRBV20-1 to TRBJ1-5; D perhaps matches TRBD1 (5 bases). The CDR3 length is 16 residues. CDR1 is DFQATT, CDR2 SNEGSKA, per germline (reference sequence). Deletions cut 3 bases from V and 2 bases from J, with 17 bases between. The CDR3 nucleotides read TGCAGTGCTAGGAGGGTAGGAGGGGCTGGCAATCAGCCCCAGCATTTT. Residues: CSARRVGGAGNQPQHF.

This clonotype was detected a few times. The chain employs TRBV3-1 and TRBJ2-1; 8 positions agree with TRBD2. The CDR3 is made up of 19 amino acids. Germline V CDR1 and CDR2: LGHDT, YNNKEL (reference sequence). V lost 5 bases and J lost 0; bases outside the gene matches: 15. As DNA, the CDR3 is TGTGCCAGCAGCGAGACCCTCCATAGCGGGGATCGCTCCTACAATGAGCAGTTCTTC. This encodes CASSETLHSGDRSYNEQFF.

This clonotype was recorded many times. The chain combines TRBV29-1 with TRBJ2-1; weak D call: TRBD1 (5 bases). The CDR3 sequence is 16 residues long. Trimming stripped 4 bases from V and 0 bases from J, with 16 bases between. Germline V CDR1 and CDR2: SQVTM, ANQGSEA. The CDR3 spells CSVGGHGPTSYNEQFF. The CDR3 DNA reads as TGCAGCGTTGGAGGACATGGTCCTACCTCCTACAATGAGCAGTTCTTC.

The genes are TRBV5-1 and TRBJ2-1, with 11 bases identical to TRBD2. Germline lookup yields CDR1 SGHRS and CDR2 YFSETQ. This CDR3 has 15 amino acids. Unmatched junction bases numbered 3, after V lost 0 bases and J lost 7 bases. The CDR3 nucleotides are TGCGCCAGCAGCTTGGTCACTAGCGGGAGTAATGAGCAGTTCTTC. It encodes CASSLVTSGSNEQFF.

This clonotype was counted many times. The gene calls are TRBV30 and TRBJ2-5, with TRBD2 identical over 13 bases. CDR3 size: 15 residues. CDR1 GTSNPN and CDR2 SVGIG come from the germline V gene (reference sequence). With 1 base clipped from V and 4 bases from J, the junction kept 3 bases outside the gene matches. CDR3 sequence reads: CAWSAWTSGRETQYF. The CDR3 coding sequence is TGTGCCTGGAGTGCCTGGACTAGCGGGAGAGAGACCCAGTACTTC. Full variable domain (remainder filled in from reference TRBV30 and TRBJ2-5): SQTIHQWPATLVQPVGSPLSLECTVEGTSNPNLYWYRQAAGRGLQLLFYSVGIGQISSEVPQNLSASRPQDRQFILSSKKLLLSDSGFYLCAWSAWTSGRETQYFGPGTRLLVL.

The table lists this clonotype with many counts. The genes are TRBV2 and TRBJ1-1, with D unresolved. The V gene lost 4 bases and the J gene lost 8 bases, with 11 bases spanning the gap. In germline, CDR1 is SNHLY, CDR2 FYNNEI. The CDR3 totals 12 residues. Here the CDR3 DNA reads TGTGCCAGCAGTGGCCCCGGACTCGAAGCTTTCTTT. Amino acid sequence: CASSGPGLEAFF.

This clonotype was counted only a few times. V gene TRBV12-3 or TRBV12-4 combines with J gene TRBJ1-5; 7 bases line up with TRBD1. CDR3 length equals 16 residues. The J segment lost 1 base and the V segment lost 6 bases, leaving 9 bases of the junction unmatched. CDR3 nucleotides: TGTGCCAGCAGCCTAGACAGGGTAAACAGCAATCAGCCCCAGCATTTT. Translating it yields CASSLDRVNSNQPQHF.

As to this clonotype: This clone may be a read error of a much larger clone one base away. V gene TRBV24-1 combines with J gene TRBJ2-3; D is undetermined. The CDR3 loop spans 14 amino acids. V was trimmed by 1 base and J by 0 bases, leaving 4 bases between them. Germline-derived CDR1 and CDR2 are KGHDR and SFDVKD. CDR3 coding DNA: TGTGCCACCAGTGATTTAAGCAGCACAGATACGCAGTATTTT. Translation gives CATSDLSSTDTQYF.

There are many counts of this clonotype. This chain links TRBV6-5 with TRBJ2-2, with D possibly being TRBD1 (6 bases). CDR3 length: 18 residues. The V and J ends lost 5 bases and 2 bases respectively, with 21 bases between them. In germline, CDR1 is MNHEY, CDR2 SVGAGI. In nucleotides, the CDR3 is TGTGCCAGCAGTCCTCTCAACGCCGGGACAAGAAACACCGGGGAGCTGTTTTTT. Its translation is CASSPLNAGTRNTGELFF.

This clonotype has a handful of counts. J is TRBJ2-7 and V is TRBV20-1; TRBD1 matches 7 bases. This CDR3 is built from 15 residues. Trimming at V came to 4 bases and at J to 3 bases, leaving 12 bases not matched to a gene. Germline CDR1 DFQATT, CDR2 SNEGSKA (reference sequence). CDR3 nucleotides: TGCAGTGCTACGATTGACAGGGTTCCGGACTACGAGCAGTACTTC. This encodes CSATIDRVPDYEQYF.

This clonotype was recorded at least ten times. This chain uses TRBV5-1 with TRBJ2-2; no clear D. Germline loops: CDR1 SGHRS, CDR2 YFSETQ. The CDR3 sequence is 14 residues long. V gave up 3 bases and J gave up 5 bases, with 11 bases separating them. CDR3 loop: CASSSPTNTGELFF. CDR3 nucleotides: TGCGCCAGCAGCTCTCCCACCAATACCGGGGAGCTGTTTTTT.

This clonotype was detected only a few times. The V gene is TRBV3-1, the J gene TRBJ1-4, with D unresolved. Trimming cost V 2 bases and J 8 bases, with 15 bases left between them. The CDR3 totals 15 residues. Per the germline V gene, CDR1 is LGHDT and CDR2 is YNNKEL (reference sequence). The CDR3 loop is CASSQWTALGEKLFF. CDR3 bases: TGTGCCAGCAGCCAATGGACGGCCCTGGGGGAAAAACTGTTTTTT. Variable domain in full (rest from reference TRBV3-1 and TRBJ1-4): DTAVSQTPKYLVTQMGNDKSIKCEQNLGHDTMYWYKQDSKKFLKIMFSYNNKELIINETVPNRFSPKSPDKAHLNLHINSLELGDSAVYFCASSQWTALGEKLFFGSGTQLSVL.

There are many counts of this clonotype. The genes are TRBV5-1 and TRBJ2-7; TRBD1 might be the D (9 bases). CDR1 and CDR2 from the germline V gene are SGHRS and YFSETQ. V was trimmed by 4 bases and J by 9 bases, leaving 20 bases between them. The CDR3 loop spans 14 amino acids. CDR3 sequence reads: CASSREGQGVAQYF. CDR3 nucleotides: TGCGCCAGCAGCCGGGAGGGACAGGGAGTCGCGCAGTACTTC.

This clonotype was found many times. The rearrangement joins TRBV4-3 to TRBJ2-3; 9 bases map to TRBD2. This CDR3 is 16 amino acids long. J gave up 2 bases and V 0 bases, and 3 bases lay outside the gene matches. CDR1 and CDR2 from the germline V gene are LGHNA and YSLEER. The CDR3, as DNA: TGCGCCAGCAGCCAAGAGACTAGCGGATACACAGATACGCAGTATTTT. Protein product: CASSQETSGYTDTQYF.

The chain uses TRBV30 and TRBJ2-6; no clear D. Between the trimmed V and J ends, which lost 5 bases and 1 base, there was a span of 15 bases. The germline CDR1 and CDR2 sequences are GTSNPN and SVGIG (reference sequence). The CDR3 sequence is 16 residues long. The CDR3 DNA reads as TGTGCCTGGGCCCCCGGCGTAACTTCTGGGGCCAACGTCCTGACTTTC. This encodes CAWAPGVTSGANVLTF.

The chain's CDR3 is CSARRYLAGASRETQYF. The CDR3 DNA sequence: TGCAGTGCTAGAAGGTATCTGGCGGGAGCAAGTCGAGAGACCCAGTACTTC. V and J are TRBV20-1 and TRBJ2-5; 7 nucleotides align to TRBD2. The V and J ends lost 2 bases and 4 bases, in that order; junction bases with no gene match: 16. CDR1 and CDR2 (germline): DFQATT, SNEGSKA (reference sequence). The CDR3 runs 17 residues.

This clonotype showed up many times. This chain uses TRBV20-1 with TRBJ2-1; tentative D call: TRBD2 (5 bases). Trimming took 1 base from V and 7 from J, leaving 14 bases between them. The CDR3 extends over 14 amino acids. The germline V gene encodes CDR1 DFQATT and CDR2 SNEGSKA (reference sequence). The CDR3 coding sequence is TGCAGTGCTAGAGTTGAGGGAGCCAATAATGAGCAGTTCTTC. Amino acids: CSARVEGANNEQFF.

This clonotype was observed many times. The genes are TRBV2 and TRBJ1-3; unclear D gene. This CDR3 contains 13 residues. The germline gives CDR1 SNHLY, CDR2 FYNNEI. Trimming took off 8 bases at V and 4 bases at J, with 12 bases between the two ends. The CDR3 is CASGRGSGNTIYF. The CDR3, as DNA: TGTGCCAGCGGCCGGGGATCCGGAAACACCATATATTTT. Looking up the rest from reference TRBV2 and TRBJ1-3 gives the full variable domain: EPEVTQTPSHQVTQMGQEVILRCVPISNHLYFYWYRQILGQKVEFLVSFYNNEISEKSEIFDDQFSVERPDGSNFTLKIRSTKLEDSAMYFCASGRGSGNTIYFGEGSWLTVV.

This clonotype was detected many times. This chain joins TRBV7-2 and TRBJ1-2; TRBD1 might be the D (5 bases). V was clipped by 8 bases and J by 2 bases, with 24 bases between them. The CDR3 loop spans 17 amino acids. CDR1 and CDR2 from the germline V gene are SGHTA and FQGNSA. Here the CDR3 DNA reads TGTGCCAGCGGATCCCATAGGCGGGCGGGACGGAACTATGGCTACACCTTC. Protein: CASGSHRRAGRNYGYTF.

This clonotype has a count of ten or more. V usage is TRBV29-1 and J usage is TRBJ2-5, with TRBD2 as a possible D gene (6 bases). CDR1 SQVTM and CDR2 ANQGSEA come from the germline V gene. The germline V and J ends were trimmed by 6 bases and 2 bases, with 19 bases remaining between them. The CDR3 has 15 residues. CDR3 nucleotides: TGCAGCGTGGAGGGCCTCAGGGCAGCACAAGAGACCCAGTACTTC. It specifies CSVEGLRAAQETQYF.

This clonotype occurred many times. The chain has TRBV13 and TRBJ2-1, with 7 bases fitting TRBD2. J was trimmed by 4 bases and V by 5 bases; bases with no gene match: 11. Germline values: CDR1 PRHDT, CDR2 FYEKMQ (reference sequence). The CDR3 sequence is 16 residues long. CDR3 in amino acids: CASSPRLARVYNEQFF. The CDR3, as DNA: TGTGCCAGCAGCCCCCGACTAGCACGAGTATACAATGAGCAGTTCTTC.